This T cell receptor beta chain was found in a study of tumor T cells in aggressive B-cell lymphoma (dated by TCRdb to about 2017). Library generation was performed with the immunoSEQ multiplex PCR assay. Here the immuneACCESS table is served through TCRdb, limited to in-frame sequences with V and J called. Missing clones are a known gap in these copies; in checked studies unresolved V genes cover under half, and the rest lacks a known reason. In this sample the table shows thousands of clones, around 86% of which occur a single time. The ten biggest clones cover approximately 3% of the sample. The junction shows trimming of 4 bases on V and 8 bases on J, plus 17 bases between the germline ends. The germline V gene encodes CDR1 SGHAT and CDR2 FQNNGV. Including cysteine and phenylalanine, the CDR3 has 15 amino acids. Only CDR3 DNA remains: 45 bases, in frame from the first base. This clone was seen a few times. The antigen this receptor binds is unknown. No much larger clonotype is one base removed from it; base qualities were not supplied.

The sequenced sample consisted of tumor tissue. This receptor was identified in an adult with diffuse large B cell lymphoma. The chain couples TRBV11-2 to TRBJ1-4, and perhaps TRBD1 as D gene, on 5 matching bases. The CDR3 in this case is CASSSEYGPGEKLFF. The DNA reads as follows: TGTGCCAGCAGCTCGGAGTATGGACCAGGGGAAAAACTGTTTTTT.